These 9 T cell receptor beta chains were all obtained from the same sample, sequenced in a study of CD8+ T cells in alopecia areata. RNA was isolated and reverse transcribed to cDNA, the sequencing template. TCRdb's table, derived via immunoSEQ multiplex PCR, lists solely in-frame clones and lacks some. Of 100,000 to 150,000 clones listed, about 51% are singletons. The specimen sequenced was NKG2D-low CD8+ T cells sorted from blood. The receptors stem from a human donor with alopecia areata.

Only one count was recorded for this clone. The genes are TRBV7-9 and TRBJ1-5; 8 bases match TRBD1. Looked up from germline, CDR1 is SEHNR and CDR2 is FQNEAQ (reference sequence). With V trimmed by 8 bases and J by 6 bases, 6 bases remained unmatched. The CDR3 has 13 amino acids. CDR3 DNA sequence: TGTGCCAGCGGCGCAGGGGGCAGTCAGCCCCAGCATTTT. Its protein is CASGAGGSQPQHF.

The rearrangement uses TRBV27 and TRBJ1-1, with D possibly being TRBD1 (5 bases). Germline V lookup: CDR1 MNHEY, CDR2 SMNVEV (reference sequence). V was trimmed by 8 bases and J by 3 bases, leaving 13 bases between them. This CDR3 is built from 13 residues. The DNA of the CDR3 is TGTGCCAGCGCGGGGCGCTGGGACACTGAAGCTTTCTTT. Amino acids: CASAGRWDTEAFF.

In this sample, this clone turned up a few times. The DNA for the CDR3 is TGCGCCAGCAGCCAACGACAGGGGATCAATGAGCAGTTCTTC. Its translation is CASSQRQGINEQFF. The V call is TRBV4-1, the J call TRBJ2-1; TRBD1 matches 8 bases. Looked up from germline, CDR1 is MGHRA and CDR2 is YSYEKL. The CDR3 totals 14 residues. The ends lost 2 bases at V and 6 bases at J; junction bases unmatched: 3.

The J gene is TRBJ2-7, the V gene TRBV27; 9 nucleotides line up with TRBD1. With 7 bases clipped from V and 4 bases from J, the junction kept 8 bases outside the gene matches. Looked up from germline, CDR1 is MNHEY and CDR2 is SMNVEV (reference sequence). CDR3 size: 14 residues. The CDR3 nucleotides are TGTGCCAGCACCCCCGGGACAGGGACTTACGAGCAGTACTTC. Protein sequence: CASTPGTGTYEQYF.

The chain recombines TRBV2 with TRBJ2-1; D remains unclear. Germline V gene data show CDR1 as SNHLY and CDR2 as FYNNEI. This CDR3 has 13 amino acids. V gave up 3 bases and J gave up 3 bases, with 6 bases separating them. In DNA form, the CDR3 reads TGTGCCAGCAGTGAGAGCCTCTACAATGAGCAGTTCTTC. Its protein product is CASSESLYNEQFF.

This clone was seen only a few times. The V and J genes are TRBV29-1 and TRBJ1-1; D gene unclear. Trimming shortened V by 2 bases and J by 3 bases, and 13 bases separated the two germline ends. Germline loops: CDR1 SQVTM, CDR2 ANQGSEA. The CDR3 length is 14 residues. The CDR3 DNA follows: TGCAGCGTTGAACCCGGACGGAGGGACACTGAAGCTTTCTTT. It codes for CSVEPGRRDTEAFF.

The chain combines TRBV25-1 with TRBJ2-5, with 8 bases lining up with TRBD2. Germline trimming cut 9 bases from V and 5 bases from J; bases unmatched to any gene: 8. Germline loops: CDR1 MGHDK, CDR2 SYGVNS. The CDR3 loop spans 13 amino acids. This chain's CDR3 is CARWGREVETQYF. CDR3 DNA: TGTGCCAGATGGGGGCGGGAGGTGGAGACCCAGTACTTC. The whole variable domain, remainder taken from reference TRBV25-1 and TRBJ2-5, is EADIYQTPRYLVIGTGKKITLECSQTMGHDKMYWYQQDPGMELHLIHYSYGVNSTEKGDLSSESTVSRIRTEHFPLTLESARPSHTSQYLCARWGREVETQYFGPGTRLLVL.

The chain is built from TRBV13 and TRBJ1-1; the match to TRBD1 covers 7 bases. The CDR3 loop spans 13 amino acids. CDR1 is PRHDT, CDR2 FYEKMQ, per germline (reference sequence). J lost 8 bases, V lost 5 bases, and 8 bases had no gene match. CDR3 sequence (DNA): TGTGCCAGCAGCGTCAGGGGGACAGCCGAAGCTTTCTTT. Encoded protein: CASSVRGTAEAFF.

This clone has a handful of counts. The chain's CDR3 is CASSLDHEQFF. The CDR3, as DNA: TGTGCCAGCAGCCTTGACCATGAGCAGTTCTTC. The gene calls are TRBV28 and TRBJ2-1; D call uncertain. The CDR3 totals 11 residues. Germline assignment: CDR1 MDHEN and CDR2 SYDVKM. Trimming cost V 6 bases and J 8 bases, with 8 bases left between them.